The text below deals with one T cell receptor beta chain. Some clones are missing from TCRdb's copy, which holds only in-frame ones; the method was immunoSEQ multiplex PCR. Of a few hundred thousand clones in the sample, around 82% are singletons; the top ten hold approximately 7.4%. The germline CDR1 and CDR2 sequences are SGHRS and YFSETQ. CDR3 length: 14 residues. V was shortened by 0 bases and J by 2 bases, with 8 bases between the two germline ends. In terms of age and location, participants ranged from roughly 18 to 95 years and lived in about 25 US areas. Self-reported history from a screening survey and questionnaire set each donor's cohort. This specimen comes from a study of blood T cell repertoires in COVID-19. Study information: In each case, the material was cDNA or gDNA derived from T cells, B-cell-depleted T cells, or PBMCs.

The receptor's source is a woman in her 40s with acute COVID-19. The source material was PBMCs or T cells enriched from blood (not recorded which). The chain combines TRBV5-1 with TRBJ1-1; TRBD1 is a possible D gene (5 bases). Here the CDR3 reads CASSLGDFNTEAFF. DNA of the CDR3: TGCGCCAGCAGCTTGGGGGACTTTAACACTGAAGCTTTCTTT. Drawing the rest from reference TRBV5-1 and TRBJ1-1, the complete variable domain is KAGVTQTPRYLIKTRGQQVTLSCSPISGHRSVSWYQQTPGQGLQFLFEYFSETQRNKGNFPGRFSGRQFSNSRSEMNVSTLELGDSALYLCASSLGDFNTEAFFGQGTRLTVV.